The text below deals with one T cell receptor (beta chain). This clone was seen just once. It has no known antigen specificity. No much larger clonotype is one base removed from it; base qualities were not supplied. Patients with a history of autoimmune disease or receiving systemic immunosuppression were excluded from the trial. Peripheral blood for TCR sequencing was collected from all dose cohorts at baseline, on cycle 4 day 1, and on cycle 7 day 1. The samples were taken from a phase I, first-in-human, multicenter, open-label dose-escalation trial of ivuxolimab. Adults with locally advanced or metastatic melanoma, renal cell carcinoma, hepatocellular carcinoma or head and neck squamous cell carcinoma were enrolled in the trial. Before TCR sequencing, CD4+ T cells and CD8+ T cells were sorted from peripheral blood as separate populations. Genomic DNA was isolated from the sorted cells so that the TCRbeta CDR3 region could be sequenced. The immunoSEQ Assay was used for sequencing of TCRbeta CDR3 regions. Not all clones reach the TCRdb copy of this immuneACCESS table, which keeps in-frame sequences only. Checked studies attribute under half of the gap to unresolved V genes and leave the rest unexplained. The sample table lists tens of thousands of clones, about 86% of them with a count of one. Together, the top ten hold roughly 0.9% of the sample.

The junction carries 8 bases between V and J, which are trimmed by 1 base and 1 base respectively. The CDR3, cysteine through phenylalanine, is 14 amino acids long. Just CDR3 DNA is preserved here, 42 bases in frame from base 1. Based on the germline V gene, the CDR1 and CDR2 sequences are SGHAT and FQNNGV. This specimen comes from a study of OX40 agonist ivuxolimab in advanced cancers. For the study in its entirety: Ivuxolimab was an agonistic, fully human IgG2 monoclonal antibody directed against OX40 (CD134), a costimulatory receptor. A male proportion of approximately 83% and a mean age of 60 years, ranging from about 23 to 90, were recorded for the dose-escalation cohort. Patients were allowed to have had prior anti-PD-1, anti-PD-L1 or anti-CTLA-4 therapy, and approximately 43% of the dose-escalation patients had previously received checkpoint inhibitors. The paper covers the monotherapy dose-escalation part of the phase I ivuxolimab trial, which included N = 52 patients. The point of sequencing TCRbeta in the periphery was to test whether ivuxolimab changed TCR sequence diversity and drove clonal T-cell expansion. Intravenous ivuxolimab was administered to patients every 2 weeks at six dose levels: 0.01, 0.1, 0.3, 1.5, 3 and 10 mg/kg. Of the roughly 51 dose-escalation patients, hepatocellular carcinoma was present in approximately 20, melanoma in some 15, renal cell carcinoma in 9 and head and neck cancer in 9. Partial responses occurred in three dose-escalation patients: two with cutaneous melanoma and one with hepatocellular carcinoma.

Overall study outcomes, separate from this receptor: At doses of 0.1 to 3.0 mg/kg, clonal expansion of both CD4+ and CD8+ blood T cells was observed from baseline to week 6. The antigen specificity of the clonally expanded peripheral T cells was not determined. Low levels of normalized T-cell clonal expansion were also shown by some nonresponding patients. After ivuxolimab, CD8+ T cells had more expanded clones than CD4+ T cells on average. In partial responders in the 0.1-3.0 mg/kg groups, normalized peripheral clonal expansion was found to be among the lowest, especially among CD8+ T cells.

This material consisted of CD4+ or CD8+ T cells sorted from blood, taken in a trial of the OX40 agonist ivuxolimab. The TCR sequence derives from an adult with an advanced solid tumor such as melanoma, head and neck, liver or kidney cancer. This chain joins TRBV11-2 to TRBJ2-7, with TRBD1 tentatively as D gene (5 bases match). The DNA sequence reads TGTGCCAGCAGCTTAGGGACATTATCCTACGAGCAGTACTTC. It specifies CASSLGTLSYEQYF.